The source of this T cell receptor beta chain is a study of PD-1 blockade in classical Hodgkin lymphoma. The method was immunoSEQ multiplex PCR; TCRdb's version includes in-frame clones alone and lacks a portion of them. The repertoire holds more than 3,500 clones, with 60% to 65% as singletons. V was clipped by 3 bases and J by 2 bases; unmatched bases: 8. Germline lookup yields CDR1 SGHDT and CDR2 YYEEEE. This CDR3 contains 15 residues. This clone was observed a few times. Each and every patient relapsed after autologous stem cell transplantation, and patients got differing brentuximab vedotin exposure.

The source was peripheral blood mononuclear cells (PBMCs), collected at baseline. This receptor was identified in a human donor with classical Hodgkin lymphoma. The chain uses TRBV5-6 and TRBJ2-7; TRBD2 aligns across 7 bases. The CDR3 region has the DNA TGTGCCAGCAGCTCGGGGGGAGGCCCAGCCTACGAGCAGTACTTC. It encodes CASSSGGGPAYEQYF.